Listed below are T cell receptor beta chains from one sample, sequenced in a study of CD8 T cells in ankylosing spondylitis. MiXCR was run by TCRdb on the 5' RACE reads, yielding one entry per CDR3 protein. The table records 120,000 or so distinct CDR3 sequences, roughly 15% of them present only once. Sequencing was carried out using blood, either unsorted or a sorted T cell fraction (not recorded which). The receptors shown here come from a female donor with ankylosing spondylitis or in good health (not recorded which). Both conserved end residues are part of each CDR3. The D gene is left open where the match is weak. The size entry is marked missing in some rows and otherwise reads once, few, many or a size class.

CDR3 length: 18
V gene: TRBV5-1
clone size: NA
J gene: TRBJ2-1
D gene: TRBD1
CDR3 protein: CASSLTFVGGQGFDEQFF
CDR3 DNA: TGCGCCAGCAGCTTGACTTTTGTCGGAGGACAGGGTTTCGATGAGCAGTTCTTC

CDR3 length: 15
V gene: TRBV27
clone size: few
J gene: TRBJ1-1
D gene: NA
CDR3 protein: CASSRQTQMNTEAFF
CDR3 DNA: TGTGCCAGCAGTCGACAGACCCAGATGAACACTGAAGCTTTCTTT

CDR3 length: 15
V gene: TRBV29-1
clone size: many
J gene: TRBJ2-7
D gene: TRBD2
CDR3 protein: CSVGHRLAGAYEQYF
CDR3 DNA: TGCAGCGTTGGTCATCGACTAGCGGGAGCCTACGAGCAGTACTTC

CDR3 length: 13
V gene: TRBV29-1
clone size: many
J gene: TRBJ1-5
D gene: NA
CDR3 protein: CSVGPGGNQPQHF
CDR3 DNA: TGCAGCGTTGGTCCGGGGGGCAATCAGCCCCAGCATTTT

CDR3 length: 15
V gene: TRBV12-3/TRBV12-4
clone size: many
J gene: TRBJ2-3
D gene: TRBD2
CDR3 protein: CASSTSGSSTDTQYF
CDR3 DNA: TGTGCCAGCAGCACTAGCGGCTCTAGCACAGATACGCAGTATTTT

CDR3 length: 13
V gene: TRBV5-1
clone size: NA
J gene: TRBJ2-7
D gene: TRBD1
CDR3 protein: CASSYNRGLEQYF
CDR3 DNA: TGCGCCAGCAGCTATAACAGGGGGCTCGAGCAGTACTTC

CDR3 length: 15
V gene: TRBV20-1
clone size: many
J gene: TRBJ1-4
D gene: NA
CDR3 protein: CSARGPGRRNEKLFF
CDR3 DNA: TGCAGTGCTAGAGGGCCGGGACGGAGGAACGAAAAACTGTTTTTT

CDR3 length: 14
V gene: TRBV12-3/TRBV12-4
clone size: NA
J gene: TRBJ1-2
D gene: NA
CDR3 protein: CASSLVPAVYGYTF
CDR3 DNA: TGTGCCAGCAGTTTGGTTCCTGCGGTCTATGGCTACACCTTC

CDR3 length: 15
V gene: TRBV12-3/TRBV12-4
clone size: NA
J gene: TRBJ2-3
D gene: TRBD1
CDR3 protein: CASSAGQGGGDTQYF
CDR3 DNA: TGTGCCAGCAGTGCGGGACAGGGGGGTGGAGATACGCAGTATTTT

CDR3 length: 16
V gene: TRBV5-5
clone size: few
J gene: TRBJ1-6
D gene: NA
CDR3 protein: CASSLEMGGIGSPLHF
CDR3 DNA: TGTGCCAGCAGCTTGGAAATGGGAGGGATCGGTTCACCCCTCCACTTT

CDR3 length: 16
V gene: TRBV7-2
clone size: many
J gene: TRBJ2-7
D gene: NA
CDR3 protein: CASSLGWGALAYEQYF
CDR3 DNA: TGTGCCAGCAGCTTAGGTTGGGGGGCATTAGCATACGAGCAGTACTTC

CDR3 length: 13
V gene: TRBV18
clone size: NA
J gene: TRBJ2-5
D gene: NA
CDR3 protein: CASSRALLETQYF
CDR3 DNA: TGTGCCAGCTCACGAGCCCTACTTGAGACCCAGTACTTC

CDR3 length: 13
V gene: TRBV3-1
clone size: NA
J gene: TRBJ2-3
D gene: NA
CDR3 protein: CASSRTETGVSYF
CDR3 DNA: TGTGCCAGCAGCCGGACAGAGACGGGAGTTTCATATTTT

CDR3 length: 13
V gene: TRBV7-2
clone size: few
J gene: TRBJ2-1
D gene: NA
CDR3 protein: CASSPTQYNEQFF
CDR3 DNA: TGTGCCAGCAGCCCCACGCAGTACAATGAGCAGTTCTTC

CDR3 length: 16
V gene: TRBV7-2
clone size: NA
J gene: TRBJ2-3
D gene: NA
CDR3 protein: CASSPRQGRDTDTQYF
CDR3 DNA: TGTGCCAGCAGCCCCCGACAGGGGAGGGACACAGATACGCAGTATTTT

CDR3 length: 12
V gene: TRBV29-1
clone size: many
J gene: TRBJ1-2
D gene: TRBD1
CDR3 protein: CSVGQGGWGYTF
CDR3 DNA: TGCAGCGTGGGACAGGGGGGATGGGGCTACACCTTC

CDR3 length: 15
V gene: TRBV7-9
clone size: NA
J gene: TRBJ2-1
D gene: NA
CDR3 protein: CASSWGREIADEQFF
CDR3 DNA: TGTGCCAGCAGCTGGGGGCGGGAGATAGCGGATGAGCAGTTCTTC

CDR3 length: 15
V gene: TRBV20-1
clone size: few
J gene: TRBJ2-6
D gene: NA
CDR3 protein: CSAREWAPGANGLTF
CDR3 DNA: TGCAGTGCTAGAGAATGGGCTCCTGGGGCCAACGGCCTGACTTTC

CDR3 length: 11
V gene: TRBV30
clone size: few
J gene: TRBJ2-1
D gene: NA
CDR3 protein: CAWLYYNEQFF
CDR3 DNA: TGTGCCTGGCTGTACTACAATGAGCAGTTCTTC

CDR3 length: 15
V gene: TRBV20-1
clone size: NA
J gene: TRBJ2-1
D gene: NA
CDR3 protein: CSARDLSPQGNEQFF
CDR3 DNA: TGCAGTGCTAGAGATCTGAGCCCCCAAGGCAATGAGCAGTTCTTC

CDR3 length: 16
V gene: TRBV20-1
clone size: many
J gene: TRBJ1-6
D gene: NA
CDR3 protein: CSARDPRGASNSPLHF
CDR3 DNA: TGCAGTGCTAGAGACCCGCGGGGGGCGAGTAATTCACCCCTCCACTTT

CDR3 length: 14
V gene: TRBV5-1
clone size: few
J gene: TRBJ2-4
D gene: NA
CDR3 protein: CASSLDGAKNIQYF
CDR3 DNA: TGCGCCAGCAGCTTGGACGGGGCCAAAAACATTCAGTACTTC

CDR3 length: 11
V gene: TRBV12-3/TRBV12-4
clone size: many
J gene: TRBJ1-6
D gene: TRBD1
CDR3 protein: CASGQGGPLHF
CDR3 DNA: TGTGCCAGCGGCCAGGGGGGACCCCTCCACTTT

CDR3 length: 12
V gene: TRBV20-1
clone size: NA
J gene: TRBJ2-2
D gene: NA
CDR3 protein: CSARTNTGELFF
CDR3 DNA: TGCAGTGCTAGAACCAACACCGGGGAGCTGTTTTTT

CDR3 length: 14
V gene: TRBV5-1
clone size: many
J gene: TRBJ2-1
D gene: NA
CDR3 protein: CASSPRTEYNEQFF
CDR3 DNA: TGCGCCAGCAGCCCCCGGACGGAGTACAATGAGCAGTTCTTC